These 15 T cell receptor beta chains were sequenced from one sample in a study of cytomegalovirus exposure and HLA in healthy donors. This table comes from immunoSEQ multiplex PCR, and its TCRdb copy is limited to in-frame clones, with some not included. This sample carries 80,000 to 95,000 clones, roughly 96% of them seen once, and the ten largest clones take approximately 1.3%. The sample comprised PBMCs. The receptor source for this set is a woman aged 18-30 years in good health and CMV-seronegative.

This chain uses TRBV9 with TRBJ2-6, with a tentative D call TRBD1 (6 bases). There are 20 residues in the CDR3. Trimming removed 0 bases from V and 0 bases from J, with 19 bases in between. CDR1 and CDR2 (germline): SGDLS, YYNGEE. The CDR3: CASSVDRDRSPHSGANVLTF. CDR3 nucleotide sequence: TGTGCCAGCAGCGTAGATAGAGACAGGAGTCCCCACTCTGGGGCCAACGTCCTGACTTTC.

The V gene is TRBV10-2, the J gene TRBJ2-7, with D possibly TRBD2 on 5 matching bases. Germline V gene sequence: CDR1 WSHSY, CDR2 SAAADI. Trimming stripped 5 bases from V and 3 bases from J, with 17 bases between. The CDR3 runs to 15 residues. The CDR3 DNA follows: TGCGCCAGCAGTATGGGAGTACGGGTTGTCTACGAGCAGTACTTC. Translating gives CASSMGVRVVYEQYF.

V and J are TRBV5-8 and TRBJ2-5; 9 positions match TRBD2. CDR1 and CDR2 (germline): SGHTS, YDEGEE. The CDR3 loop spans 16 amino acids. V trimming: 4 bases; J trimming: 1 base; junction bases outside the gene matches: 8. CDR3 loop: CASSPVAGEIQETQYF. CDR3 sequence (DNA): TGTGCCAGCAGCCCGGTAGCGGGAGAAATCCAAGAGACCCAGTACTTC. The variable domain in full, completed from reference TRBV5-8 and TRBJ2-5, reads EAGVTQSPTHLIKTRGQQATLRCSPISGHTSVYWYQQALGLGLQFLLWYDEGEERNRGNFPPRFSGRQFPNYSSELNVNALELEDSALYLCASSPVAGEIQETQYFGPGTRLLVL.

On this clone itself: The junction does not match germline at one end; this may be a read error. This chain connects TRBV6-1 to TRBJ2-3, with 14 bases aligning to TRBD2. CDR1 is MNHNS, CDR2 SASEGT, per germline. The CDR3 loop spans 17 amino acids. CDR3 sequence (DNA): TGTGCCAGCAGGGAAGGGACTAGCGGGAGTAGGATAGATACGCAGTATTTT. It codes for CASREGTSGSRIDTQYF.

The chain carries TRBV9 and TRBJ2-5, with D maybe TRBD2 (5 bases). CDR3 length equals 15 residues. Germline V gene data show CDR1 as SGDLS and CDR2 as YYNGEE. V was pared by 4 bases and J by 0 bases, with 13 bases between. In DNA, the CDR3 is TGTGCCAGCAGCCTTTCGGGGAGCCACCAAGAGACCCAGTACTTC. Translated: CASSLSGSHQETQYF. The whole variable domain, remainder taken from reference TRBV9 and TRBJ2-5, is DSGVTQTPKHLITATGQRVTLRCSPRSGDLSVYWYQQSLDQGLQFLIQYYNGEERAKGNILERFSAQQFPDLHSELNLSSLELGDSALYFCASSLSGSHQETQYFGPGTRLLVL.

This clone was counted once. The chain uses TRBV5-1 and TRBJ2-5, with 7 nucleotides matching TRBD2. Germline V lookup: CDR1 SGHRS, CDR2 YFSETQ. The CDR3 contains 15 residues. With 0 bases clipped from V and 4 bases from J, the junction kept 6 bases outside the gene matches. CDR3 nucleotides: TGCGCCAGCAGCTTGGCGCCGGGAGGTATAGAGACCCAGTACTTC. This encodes CASSLAPGGIETQYF.

V is TRBV29-1 and J is TRBJ1-3; D gene unclear. Germline V gives CDR1 SQVTM, CDR2 ANQGSEA. The CDR3 runs 16 residues. Trimming pared 1 base from V and 0 bases from J, leaving 13 bases between. CDR3 DNA sequence: TGCAGCGTTGAAGTTAGTCTGTCATTCTCTGGAAACACCATATATTTT. Protein sequence: CSVEVSLSFSGNTIYF.

The genes are TRBV25-1 and TRBJ2-1; no clear D gene. From germline, CDR1 is MGHDK and CDR2 SYGVNS. V gave up 4 bases and J gave up 8 bases, with 3 bases separating them. CDR3 length: 10 residues. CDR3 bases: TGTGCCAGCAGTGTCTATGAGCAGTTCTTC. Protein sequence: CASSVYEQFF.

This chain links TRBV25-1 with TRBJ2-3; tentative D call: TRBD2 (6 bases). The V gene's germline CDR1 is MGHDK and CDR2 SYGVNS. The CDR3 covers 17 residues. The V gene lost 4 bases and the J gene lost 2 bases, with 19 bases spanning the gap. The CDR3 DNA sequence: TGTGCCAGCAGTGCCCTCCGTGGGACGGGGGACACAGATACGCAGTATTTT. Protein sequence: CASSALRGTGDTDTQYF.

Here the CDR3 reads CASSETGGINIQYF. The CDR3 nucleotides are TGTGCCAGCAGTGAAACGGGGGGGATAAACATTCAGTACTTC. V and J are TRBV2 and TRBJ2-4; 8 bases agree with TRBD2. Germline V gene sequence: CDR1 SNHLY, CDR2 FYNNEI. Trimming cost V 2 bases and J 6 bases; bases outside gene matches: 3. The CDR3 spans 14 residues.

The chain carries TRBV7-6 and TRBJ1-3; 7 bases match TRBD1. This CDR3 contains 15 residues. V was pared by 3 bases and J by 4 bases, with 6 bases of the junction left unmatched. The V gene's germline CDR1 is SGHVS and CDR2 FNYEAQ. CDR3 DNA sequence: TGTGCCAGCAGCTTCACAGGGGTGGCAGGAAACACCATATATTTT. It yields the protein CASSFTGVAGNTIYF. The entire variable domain, with the rest obtained from reference TRBV7-6 and TRBJ1-3, is as follows: GAGVSQSPRYKVTKRGQDVALRCDPISGHVSLYWYRQALGQGPEFLTYFNYEAQQDKSGLPNDRFSAERPEGSISTLTIQRTEQRDSAMYRCASSFTGVAGNTIYFGEGSWLTVV.

The genes are TRBV5-1 and TRBJ2-5; 11 bases map to TRBD2. Trimming took 0 bases from V and 5 from J; bases not matched to a gene: 6. This CDR3 is 16 amino acids long. CDR1 SGHRS and CDR2 YFSETQ come from the germline V gene. CDR3 DNA sequence: TGCGCCAGCAGCTTGGGGCTAGCGGGAGGATGGGAGACCCAGTACTTC. Protein sequence: CASSLGLAGGWETQYF.

This clone has a single count. The chain uses TRBV27 and TRBJ2-7; 8 bases are shared with TRBD2. The CDR3 contains 16 residues. Germline V gene lookup returns CDR1 MNHEY and CDR2 SMNVEV (reference sequence). V shed 6 bases, J shed 4 bases, and the junction held 14 bases outside the gene matches. CDR3 sequence (DNA): TGTGCCAGCAGCCCTATGCCCCCGCCGGGAGGGTACGAGCAGTACTTC. Translated, it gives CASSPMPPPGGYEQYF.

This clone was seen once. The rearrangement joins TRBV10-1 to TRBJ2-7; D remains ambiguous. This CDR3 region has 15 residues. The V and J ends lost 6 bases and 4 bases respectively, with 19 bases between them. Germline V lookup: CDR1 WNHNN, CDR2 SYGVQD (reference sequence). In DNA, the CDR3 is TGCGCCAGCAGCCCAGGATATTACAACTCTTACGAGCAGTACTTC. Translated, it gives CASSPGYYNSYEQYF.

The rearrangement joins TRBV6-1 to TRBJ1-2; 8 bases are a match to TRBD1. There are 14 residues in the CDR3. In germline, CDR1 is MNHNS, CDR2 SASEGT. Trimming took 5 bases from V and 2 from J; bases not matched to a gene: 4. In DNA, the CDR3 is TGTGCCAGCAGTCCAGGGGGCGTGAACTATGGCTACACCTTC. It is translated as CASSPGGVNYGYTF.